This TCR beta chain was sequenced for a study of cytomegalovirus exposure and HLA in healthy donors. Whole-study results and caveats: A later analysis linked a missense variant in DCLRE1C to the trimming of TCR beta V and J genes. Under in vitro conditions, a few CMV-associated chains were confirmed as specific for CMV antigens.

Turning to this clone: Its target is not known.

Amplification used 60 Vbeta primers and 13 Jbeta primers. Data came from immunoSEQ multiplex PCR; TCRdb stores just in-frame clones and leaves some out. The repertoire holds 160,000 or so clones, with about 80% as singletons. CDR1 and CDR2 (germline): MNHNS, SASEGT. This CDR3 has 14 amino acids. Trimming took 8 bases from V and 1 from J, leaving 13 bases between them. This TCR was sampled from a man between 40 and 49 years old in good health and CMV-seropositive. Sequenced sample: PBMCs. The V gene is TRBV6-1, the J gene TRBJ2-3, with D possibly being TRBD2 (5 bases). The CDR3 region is CASSIIGGTDTQYF. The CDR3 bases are TGTGCCAGCTCTATAATCGGGGGCACAGATACGCAGTATTTT.